These 25 T cell receptor beta chains were sequenced from one sample in a study of T cells in Graves' hyperthyroidism and ophthalmopathy. TCR beta CDR3 regions were amplified from RNA. The HTBI primer set served for first-round RT-PCR of the TCR CDR3. TCRdb re-called the multiplex PCR reads through MiXCR, storing one row per CDR3 protein. The table lists about 350,000 distinct CDR3 sequences, 15% to 20% of them singletons. Sequencing input: blood. The receptors here all came from a woman in her thirties or forties with Graves' ophthalmopathy.

Points on this clonotype: A read error may explain this, as a much larger clone is one base away. CDR3 residues: CASSPNMKTGGLFF. The CDR3 DNA reads as TGTGCCAGCAGCCCAAATATGAAGACCGGGGGGCTGTTTTTT. The chain employs TRBV7-2 and TRBJ2-2, with D possibly being TRBD2 (6 bases). The CDR3 runs 14 residues. Germline CDR1 is SGHTA and CDR2 is FQGNSA.

This clonotype has ten or more counts. V and J are TRBV11-2 and TRBJ2-1; 8 bases align to TRBD2. The trim removed 2 bases at V and 6 bases at J, leaving 9 bases unmatched. The germline gives CDR1 SGHAT, CDR2 FQNNGV. The CDR3 is made up of 16 amino acids. CDR3 coding DNA: TGTGCCAGCAGCTTACGCGGGACTAGAGGCTTCAATGAGCAGTTCTTC. Its protein is CASSLRGTRGFNEQFF.

This clonotype was observed many times. The rearrangement uses TRBV5-1 and TRBJ2-3; D unresolved. Per the germline V gene, CDR1 is SGHRS and CDR2 is YFSETQ. The CDR3 consists of 15 residues. Trimming cost V 3 bases and J 0 bases, with 11 bases left between them. The CDR3 DNA reads TGCGCCAGCAGCTGGGTTGGGTTAAGCACAGATACGCAGTATTTT. Translated: CASSWVGLSTDTQYF.

The V gene is TRBV19, the J gene TRBJ1-1; 9 bases align to TRBD1. This CDR3 is built from 13 residues. Germline V CDR1 and CDR2: LNHDA, SQIVND (reference sequence). Unmatched junction bases numbered 4, after V lost 6 bases and J lost 5 bases. The CDR3 DNA reads as TGTGCCAGTAGAAGGACAGGGGAGACTGAAGCTTTCTTT. This encodes CASRRTGETEAFF.

The rearrangement links TRBV7-8 to TRBJ1-1; D unclear. This CDR3 has 16 residues. CDR1 and CDR2 from the germline V gene are SGHVS and FQNEAQ. V was pared by 5 bases and J by 2 bases, with 18 bases between. The CDR3 DNA sequence: TGTGCCAGCAGCGGCCCGCAATGGCCCTTCAACACTGAAGCTTTCTTT. It translates to CASSGPQWPFNTEAFF. The full variable domain, completed using reference TRBV7-8 and TRBJ1-1, is GAGVSQSPRYKVAKRGQDVALRCDPISGHVSLFWYQQALGQGPEFLTYFQNEAQLDKSGLPSDRFFAERPEGSVSTLKIQRTQQEDSAVYLCASSGPQWPFNTEAFFGQGTRLTVV.

This clonotype was recorded many times. The chain has TRBV28 and TRBJ2-2, with D perhaps matching TRBD2 (7 bases). Germline V gene lookup returns CDR1 MDHEN and CDR2 SYDVKM. The ends were cut back, 7 bases at V and 0 bases at J, with 12 bases in the middle. The CDR3 length is 15 residues. The CDR3 sequence is CASMRGGSNTGELFF. The CDR3 DNA reads as TGTGCCAGCATGAGGGGGGGCTCGAACACCGGGGAGCTGTTTTTT.

This chain links TRBV24-1 with TRBJ2-7, with 7 nucleotides matching TRBD1. V was pared by 3 bases and J by 3 bases, with 4 bases of the junction left unmatched. Germline V gives CDR1 KGHDR, CDR2 SFDVKD. CDR3 length: 14 residues. The CDR3 here is CATSDTGQIYEQYF. The CDR3 DNA reads as TGTGCCACCAGTGATACGGGACAGATCTACGAGCAGTACTTC.

This clonotype was observed many times. The V and J genes are TRBV7-9 and TRBJ2-5; D may be TRBD1 (5 bases). The V end lost 3 bases, the J end lost 1 base, and 9 bases lay between the germline ends. The length of the CDR3 is 14 residues. CDR1 is SEHNR, CDR2 FQNEAQ, per germline (reference sequence). This CDR3 reads CASSFRTSQETQYF. The CDR3 DNA sequence: TGTGCCAGCAGCTTCCGGACAAGCCAAGAGACCCAGTACTTC.

This clonotype was detected many times. This may come from a read error, since a much larger clone is one base off. The chain is built from TRBV6-5 and TRBJ2-5; tentative D call: TRBD1 (6 bases). The CDR3 extends over 13 amino acids. Per the germline V gene, CDR1 is MNHEY and CDR2 is SVGAGI. V lost 6 bases to trimming and J lost 1 base, with 9 bases between them. CDR3 nucleotides: TGTGCCAGCAGCCGGGACACCCAAGAGACCCAGTACTTC. Protein sequence: CASSRDTQETQYF.

Ten or more counts support this clonotype. The gene calls are TRBV4-1 and TRBJ2-1, with 10 bases lining up with TRBD2. Trimming removed 2 bases from V and 4 bases from J; junction bases left unmatched: 2. The CDR3 has 15 residues. Germline V gene lookup returns CDR1 MGHRA and CDR2 YSYEKL. The CDR3 loop reads CASSQLAGDYNEQFF. The CDR3 coding sequence is TGCGCCAGCAGCCAACTAGCGGGAGATTACAATGAGCAGTTCTTC.

At least ten counts were recorded for this clonotype. V is TRBV6-1 and J is TRBJ1-5; a weak D match, TRBD1 (6 bases). Trimming pared 6 bases from V and 3 bases from J, leaving 9 bases between. The CDR3 has 13 residues. In germline, CDR1 is MNHNS, CDR2 SASEGT. CDR3 loop: CASRDRFNQPQHF. The CDR3 nucleotides are TGTGCCAGCAGGGACAGATTCAATCAGCCCCAGCATTTT.

The chain is built from TRBV9 and TRBJ2-1, with D perhaps matching TRBD1 (5 bases). Germline lookup yields CDR1 SGDLS and CDR2 YYNGEE. The CDR3 is 20 residues long. Trimming pared 0 bases from V and 1 base from J, leaving 23 bases between. CDR3 protein: CASSVGAIFVGKGSYNEQFF. In DNA, the CDR3 is TGTGCCAGCAGCGTAGGAGCTATTTTCGTGGGGAAGGGGTCCTACAATGAGCAGTTCTTC.

The chain joins TRBV19 to TRBJ2-1, with D perhaps matching TRBD2 (6 bases). The CDR3 is 14 amino acids. Trimming took off 11 bases at V and 0 bases at J, with 14 bases between the two ends. Per the germline V gene, CDR1 is LNHDA and CDR2 is SQIVND (reference sequence). CDR3 nucleotide sequence: TGTGCCTCACGCCTCGGGAGCTCCTACAATGAGCAGTTCTTC. Protein product: CASRLGSSYNEQFF. Combining the CDR3 with reference TRBV19 and TRBJ2-1 gives the whole variable domain DGGITQSPKYLFRKEGQNVTLSCEQNLNHDAMYWYRQDPGQGLRLIYYSQIVNDFQKGDIAEGYSVSREKKESFPLTVTSAQKNPTAFYLCASRLGSSYNEQFFGPGTRLTVL.

Regarding this clonotype: A much bigger clone sits one base away, suggesting this may be a read error. The CDR3 ends on some other residue instead of the conserved phenylalanine or tryptophan, so this is likely a read error. V usage is TRBV30 and J usage is TRBJ1-1, with D perhaps TRBD1 (6 bases). The CDR3 is made up of 13 amino acids. Trimming shortened V by 3 bases and J by 4 bases, and 12 bases separated the two germline ends. CDR1 is GTSNPN and CDR2 is SVGIG in the germline V gene (reference sequence). DNA for the CDR3: TGTGCCTGGAGACAGGGTGCGGGCACTGAAGCTTTCCTT. Translation gives CAWRQGAGTEAFL.

This clonotype was picked up many times. This chain links TRBV5-6 with TRBJ1-5; TRBD1 agrees at 10 bases. This CDR3 is built from 16 residues. After removal of 3 bases from V and 7 bases from J, the junction contained 10 bases not matched to a gene. Per the germline V gene, CDR1 is SGHDT and CDR2 is YYEEEE. The CDR3: CASSSGTGASGQPQHF. For the CDR3, the DNA is TGTGCCAGCAGCTCCGGGACAGGGGCTTCAGGGCAGCCCCAGCATTTT.

In its sample, this clonotype was seen many times. V and J are TRBV30 and TRBJ2-6; no reliable D call. There are 13 residues in the CDR3. V lost 3 bases, J lost 0 bases, and 3 bases lay in between. Per germline, CDR1 GTSNPN and CDR2 SVGIG (reference sequence). The CDR3 coding sequence is TGTGCCTGGAGGGTCTCTGGGGCCAACGTCCTGACTTTC. Its translation: CAWRVSGANVLTF.

At least ten counts were recorded for this clonotype. The V and J genes are TRBV2 and TRBJ1-1; 11 bases are shared with TRBD1. J lost 8 bases, V lost 8 bases, and 7 bases had no gene match. The germline V gene has CDR1 SNHLY and CDR2 FYNNEI. The CDR3 has 13 residues. CDR3 DNA: TGTGCCAGCTCCCGGGACAGGGGGTTGGAAGCTTTCTTT. Translating it yields CASSRDRGLEAFF.

V usage is TRBV27 and J usage is TRBJ1-1; D uncertain. Deletions cut 0 bases from V and 5 bases from J, with 13 bases between. Germline lookup yields CDR1 MNHEY and CDR2 SMNVEV (reference sequence). This CDR3 has 15 amino acids. CDR3 in amino acids: CASSLSRHGYTEAFF. Written as DNA, the CDR3 is TGTGCCAGCAGTTTATCCCGACACGGATATACTGAAGCTTTCTTT.

This clonotype was observed many times. The rearrangement links TRBV27 to TRBJ1-5, with D perhaps TRBD1 (6 bases). This CDR3 region has 16 residues. Between the trimmed V and J ends, which lost 2 bases and 4 bases, there was a span of 15 bases. Per germline, CDR1 MNHEY and CDR2 SMNVEV (reference sequence). Here the CDR3 reads CASSLQSGTTNQPQHF. The CDR3 DNA reads as TGTGCCAGCAGTTTACAGTCTGGGACAACTAATCAGCCCCAGCATTTT.

This clonotype was detected ten times or more. The chain employs TRBV12-3 or TRBV12-4 and TRBJ1-3; a weak D match, TRBD1 (6 bases). The CDR3 sequence is 14 residues long. Trimming removed 5 bases from V and 4 bases from J, with 12 bases in between. CDR3: CASSPTGIGNTIYF. CDR3 coding DNA: TGTGCCAGCAGTCCCACAGGGATCGGAAACACCATATATTTT.

This clonotype occurred many times. This rearrangement joins TRBV6-5 to TRBJ2-7, with D unclear. V dropped 5 bases and J dropped 0 bases, with 8 bases sitting between them. This CDR3 comprises 13 residues. Germline CDR1 is MNHEY and CDR2 is SVGAGI. The CDR3 coding sequence is TGTGCCAGCAGTCGCGAGGCCTCCTACGAGCAGTACTTC. Translating gives CASSREASYEQYF.

This clonotype appeared many times. The CDR3 region has the DNA TGCAGTGCTAGAGTCCTTGGGACTAGCGGGAGGGCCCTCGAGCAGTACTTC. This codes for CSARVLGTSGRALEQYF. This chain links TRBV20-1 with TRBJ2-7, with 16 bases lining up with TRBD2. V shed 1 base and J 6 bases; nucleotides not matched to a gene: 9. The length of the CDR3 is 17 residues. Germline assignment: CDR1 DFQATT and CDR2 SNEGSKA (reference sequence).

This clonotype was observed at least ten times. V usage is TRBV11-3 and J usage is TRBJ2-6; 14 nucleotides agree with TRBD2. Germline CDR1 SGHNT, CDR2 YENEEA. The CDR3 runs to 18 residues. V lost 5 bases and J lost 2; bases outside the gene matches: 5. CDR3 amino acids: CASSRTSGRSTGANVLTF. CDR3 coding DNA: TGTGCCAGCAGCCGGACTAGCGGGAGGTCTACTGGGGCCAACGTCCTGACTTTC.

This clonotype was seen ten or more times. The chain is built from TRBV11-2 and TRBJ2-7, with D perhaps matching TRBD1 (6 bases). Germline-derived CDR1 and CDR2 are SGHAT and FQNNGV. This CDR3 has 13 amino acids. V was clipped by 5 bases and J by 3 bases, with 11 bases between them. In DNA, the CDR3 is TGTGCCAGCAGCCAAATACAGGGCTACGAGCAGTACTTC. Protein product: CASSQIQGYEQYF.

The chain links TRBV19 to TRBJ1-5; TRBD1 aligns across 12 bases. Germline CDR1 and CDR2: LNHDA and SQIVND (reference sequence). The CDR3 covers 18 residues. V dropped 6 bases and J dropped 2; count of bases not matched to a gene: 11. The CDR3 is CASRGPGQGASRNQPQHF. CDR3 in DNA: TGTGCCAGTAGAGGACCGGGACAGGGGGCTTCGCGCAATCAGCCCCAGCATTTT. Filled out from reference TRBV19 and TRBJ1-5, the complete variable domain reads DGGITQSPKYLFRKEGQNVTLSCEQNLNHDAMYWYRQDPGQGLRLIYYSQIVNDFQKGDIAEGYSVSREKKESFPLTVTSAQKNPTAFYLCASRGPGQGASRNQPQHFGDGTRLSIL.